This T cell receptor beta chain was identified during a study of human T cells and chemical hapten exposure. Whole-study results and caveats: As the donors had alopecia, their immune response may differ from healthy people's.

The time point here: pre-sensitization, week 0. Treatment specified: therapeutic diphenylcyclopropenone sensitization with weekly scalp DPC. The sample holds many counts of this clonotype. Its antigen is currently unknown. It was the library that attached unique molecular identifiers to individual cDNA molecules. MiXCR, run by TCRdb on the RACE reads, gives a single entry per CDR3 protein. Among around 350,000 distinct CDR3 sequences listed, approximately 5.8% were seen once. With V trimmed by 7 bases and J by 2 bases, 12 bases remained unmatched. The CDR3 sequence is 16 residues long. CDR1 MNHNS and CDR2 SASEGT come from the germline V gene.

The sample here was whole blood, taken in connection with sensitization to the hapten diphenylcyclopropenone (DPC). The receptor was derived from a woman aged 18-29 years with alopecia areata. Some clones in this sample may be carry-over from other donors' samples. The chain has TRBV6-1 and TRBJ2-5, with 8 bases identical to TRBD1. CDR3 coding DNA: TGTGCCAGCACAACACAGGGGGACACCCGACAAGAGACCCAGTACTTC. Protein sequence: CASTTQGDTRQETQYF.